This T cell receptor beta chain was found in a study of blood T cells in healthy people across ages. With regard to this clonotype: As yet, its antigen is unknown.

With 7 bases clipped from V and 2 bases from J, the junction kept 15 bases outside the gene matches. Per the germline V gene, CDR1 is SGDLS and CDR2 is YYNGEE. CDR3 length: 16 residues. General study results and limits: In long-lived donors, naive CD4+ cell counts and diversity exceeded those of aged donors. Per million T cells, the diversity of TCR beta decreased roughly linearly as age advanced.

A sample-barcoded 5' primer and a J-beta primer mix were used in a second PCR of about 6 to 11 cycles. TCRdb processed the 5' RACE reads anew with MiXCR; each CDR3 protein has one entry. The repertoire holds about 560,000 distinct CDR3 sequences, with around a quarter as singletons. These data were also reused for a study on T cells of mothers and their children. That paper states: Samples came from a few healthy Caucasian mothers and their six children. Nobody spotted any persistent microchimeric T cell clones.

The source is a boy aged 2 to 10 in good health. The chain is built from TRBV9 and TRBJ2-7; 7 nucleotides match TRBD2. The sample comprised blood. CDR3 amino acids: CASRPLTSSNTYEQYF. In DNA, the CDR3 is TGTGCCAGCCGCCCCCTGACTAGCTCCAACACCTACGAGCAGTACTTC. The variable domain in full, completed from reference TRBV9 and TRBJ2-7, reads DSGVTQTPKHLITATGQRVTLRCSPRSGDLSVYWYQQSLDQGLQFLIQYYNGEERAKGNILERFSAQQFPDLHSELNLSSLELGDSALYFCASRPLTSSNTYEQYFGPGTRLTVT.